This T cell receptor (beta chain) was identified in a study of lymphopenia after photon versus proton radiotherapy. Study-level points and caveats: Oligoclonal CD8+ Temra expansion after nadir drove photon patients' diversity drop. Under photons, naive T cells and diversity fell while effector/memory populations rose. Larger post-nadir TCR diversity loss correlated inversely with survival in deceased patients. Survival link was tested only in deceased patients; proton benefit remains a possibility.

As for this clone: Its antigen remains unknown.

Losses at the gene ends were 5 bases for V and 0 bases for J; bases not matched to a gene: 3. The CDR3 has 14 residues. Per the germline V gene, CDR1 is MNHNY and CDR2 is SVGAGI (reference sequence). Data came from immunoSEQ multiplex PCR; TCRdb stores just in-frame clones and leaves some out. The table records about 160,000 clones, roughly nine tenths of them present only once. The starting material was peripheral blood, obtained from a patient treated with photon-based radiotherapy. The chain combines TRBV6-6 with TRBJ2-7, with 8 bases aligning to TRBD2. This clonotype was obtained from a man aged 50 to 60 with gastric cancer. The CDR3 region is CASSERGSSYEQYF. The CDR3 DNA follows: TGTGCCAGCAGTGAGCGGGGGAGCTCCTACGAGCAGTACTTC.